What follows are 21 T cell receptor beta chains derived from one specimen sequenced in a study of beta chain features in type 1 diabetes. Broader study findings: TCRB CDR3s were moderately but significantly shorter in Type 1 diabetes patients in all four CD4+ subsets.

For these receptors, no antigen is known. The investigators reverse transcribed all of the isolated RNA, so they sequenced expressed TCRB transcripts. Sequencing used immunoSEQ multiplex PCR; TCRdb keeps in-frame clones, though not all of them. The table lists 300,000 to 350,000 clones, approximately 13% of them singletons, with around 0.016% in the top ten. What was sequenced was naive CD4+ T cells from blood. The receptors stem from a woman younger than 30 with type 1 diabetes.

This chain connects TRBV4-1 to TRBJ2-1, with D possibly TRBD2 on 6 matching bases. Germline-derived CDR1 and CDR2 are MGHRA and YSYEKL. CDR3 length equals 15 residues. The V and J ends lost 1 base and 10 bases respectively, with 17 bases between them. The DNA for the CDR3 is TGCGCCAGCAGCCAAGTTACTACAGGCCGGGGGGAGCAGTTCTTC. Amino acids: CASSQVTTGRGEQFF.

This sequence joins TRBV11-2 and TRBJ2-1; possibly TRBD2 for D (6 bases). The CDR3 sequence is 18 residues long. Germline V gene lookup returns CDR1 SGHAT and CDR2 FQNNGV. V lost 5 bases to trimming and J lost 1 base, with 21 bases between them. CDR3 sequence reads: CASSLPRLVDTSYNEQFF. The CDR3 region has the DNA TGTGCCAGCAGCCTCCCCCGACTAGTAGATACGTCCTACAATGAGCAGTTCTTC. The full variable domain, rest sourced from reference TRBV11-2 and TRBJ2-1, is EAGVAQSPRYKIIEKRQSVAFWCNPISGHATLYWYQQILGQGPKLLIQFQNNGVVDDSQLPKDRFSAERLKGVDSTLKIQPAKLEDSAVYLCASSLPRLVDTSYNEQFFGPGTRLTVL.

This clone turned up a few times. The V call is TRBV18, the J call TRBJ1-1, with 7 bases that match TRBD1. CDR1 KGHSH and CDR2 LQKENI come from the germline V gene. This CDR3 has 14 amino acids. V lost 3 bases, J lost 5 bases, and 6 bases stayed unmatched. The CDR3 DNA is TGTGCCAGCTCACCGGGCGGGACAGTAACTGAAGCTTTCTTT. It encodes CASSPGGTVTEAFF.

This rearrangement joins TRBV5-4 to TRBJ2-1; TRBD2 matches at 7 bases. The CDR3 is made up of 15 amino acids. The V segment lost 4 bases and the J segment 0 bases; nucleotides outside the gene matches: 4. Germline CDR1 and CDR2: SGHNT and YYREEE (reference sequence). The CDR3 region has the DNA TGTGCCAGCAGCCCAGCGGGAAGCTCCTACAATGAGCAGTTCTTC. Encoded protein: CASSPAGSSYNEQFF.

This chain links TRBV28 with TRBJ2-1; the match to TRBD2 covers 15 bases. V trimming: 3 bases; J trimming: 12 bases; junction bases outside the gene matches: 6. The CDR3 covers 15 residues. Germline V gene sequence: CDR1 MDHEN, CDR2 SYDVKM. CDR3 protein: CASSFPGTSGRPQFF. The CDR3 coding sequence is TGTGCCAGCAGTTTCCCCGGGACTAGCGGGAGGCCGCAGTTCTTC.

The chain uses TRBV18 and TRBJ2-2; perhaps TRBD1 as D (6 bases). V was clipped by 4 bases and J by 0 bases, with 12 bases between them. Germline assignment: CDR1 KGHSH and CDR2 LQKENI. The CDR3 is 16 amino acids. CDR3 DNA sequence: TGTGCCAGCTCACTTTTCGACAGGACGAACACCGGGGAGCTGTTTTTT. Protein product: CASSLFDRTNTGELFF.

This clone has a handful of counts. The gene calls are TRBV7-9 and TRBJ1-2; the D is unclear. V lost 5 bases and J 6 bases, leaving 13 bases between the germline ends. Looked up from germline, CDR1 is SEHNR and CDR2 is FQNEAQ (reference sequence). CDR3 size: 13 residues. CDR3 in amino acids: CASSPVERNGYTF. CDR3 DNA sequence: TGTGCCAGCAGCCCGGTTGAGAGAAATGGCTACACCTTC.

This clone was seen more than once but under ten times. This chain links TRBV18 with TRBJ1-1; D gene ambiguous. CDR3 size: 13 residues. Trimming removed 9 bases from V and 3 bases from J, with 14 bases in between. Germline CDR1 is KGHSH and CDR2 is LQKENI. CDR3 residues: CASSTGGHTEAFF. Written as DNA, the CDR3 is TGTGCCAGTTCGACGGGAGGACACACTGAAGCTTTCTTT.

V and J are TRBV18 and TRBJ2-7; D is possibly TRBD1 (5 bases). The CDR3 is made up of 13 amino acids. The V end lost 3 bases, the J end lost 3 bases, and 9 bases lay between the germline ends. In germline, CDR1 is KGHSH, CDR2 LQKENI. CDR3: CASSPAGHYEQYF. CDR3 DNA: TGTGCCAGCTCACCGGCAGGGCACTACGAGCAGTACTTC.

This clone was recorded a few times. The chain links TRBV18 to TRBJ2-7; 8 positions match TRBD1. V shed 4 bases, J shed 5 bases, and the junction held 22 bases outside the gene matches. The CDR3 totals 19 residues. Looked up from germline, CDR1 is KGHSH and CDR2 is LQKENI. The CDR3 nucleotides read TGTGCCAGCTCACGCCCGAGGGTGCAGGGGGCAAAAGTCATAGACGAGCAGTACTTC. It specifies CASSRPRVQGAKVIDEQYF.

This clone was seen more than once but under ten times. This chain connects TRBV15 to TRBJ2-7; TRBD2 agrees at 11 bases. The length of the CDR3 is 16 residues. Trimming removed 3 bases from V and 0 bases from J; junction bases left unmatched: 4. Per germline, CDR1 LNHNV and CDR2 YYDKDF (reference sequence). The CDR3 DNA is TGTGCCACCAGCAGTGCCGGACTAGCGGGCTCCTACGAGCAGTACGTC. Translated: CATSSAGLAGSYEQYV.

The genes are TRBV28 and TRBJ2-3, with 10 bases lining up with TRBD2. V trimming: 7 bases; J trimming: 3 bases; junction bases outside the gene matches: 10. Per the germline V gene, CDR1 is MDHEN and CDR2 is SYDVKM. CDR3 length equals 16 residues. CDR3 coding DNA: TGTGCCAGCACCCCCGCAGGGACTAGCGAAACAGATACGCAGTATTTT. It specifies CASTPAGTSETDTQYF.

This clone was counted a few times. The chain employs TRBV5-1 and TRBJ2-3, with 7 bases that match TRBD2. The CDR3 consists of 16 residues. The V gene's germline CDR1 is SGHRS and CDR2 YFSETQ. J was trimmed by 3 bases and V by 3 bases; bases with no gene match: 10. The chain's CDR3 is CASSSLPGGGTDTQYF. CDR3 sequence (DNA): TGCGCCAGCAGCTCGCTACCGGGAGGTGGTACAGATACGCAGTATTTT.

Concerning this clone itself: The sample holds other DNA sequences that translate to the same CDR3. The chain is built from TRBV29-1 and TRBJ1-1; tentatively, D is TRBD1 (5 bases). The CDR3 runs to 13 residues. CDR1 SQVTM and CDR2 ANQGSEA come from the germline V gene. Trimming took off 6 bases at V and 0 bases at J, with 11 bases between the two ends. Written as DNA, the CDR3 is TGCAGCGTCGCGGGACGGCTGAACACTGAAGCTTTCTTT. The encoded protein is CSVAGRLNTEAFF.

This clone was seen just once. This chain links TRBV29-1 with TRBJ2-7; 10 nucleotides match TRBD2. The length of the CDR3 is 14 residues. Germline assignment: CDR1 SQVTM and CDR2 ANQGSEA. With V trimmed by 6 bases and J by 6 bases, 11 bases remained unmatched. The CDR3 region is CSVGILAGVPEQYF. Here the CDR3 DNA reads TGCAGCGTGGGGATCCTAGCGGGAGTCCCCGAGCAGTACTTC.

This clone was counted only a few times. CDR3 in amino acids: CAWSVQRQGSGGYTF. DNA of the CDR3: TGTGCCTGGAGTGTACAGCGGCAAGGATCGGGTGGCTACACCTTC. The chain recombines TRBV30 with TRBJ1-2; D is uncertain. The V gene lost 0 bases and the J gene lost 7 bases, with 18 bases spanning the gap. The CDR3 has 15 amino acids. Germline V gives CDR1 GTSNPN, CDR2 SVGIG (reference sequence).

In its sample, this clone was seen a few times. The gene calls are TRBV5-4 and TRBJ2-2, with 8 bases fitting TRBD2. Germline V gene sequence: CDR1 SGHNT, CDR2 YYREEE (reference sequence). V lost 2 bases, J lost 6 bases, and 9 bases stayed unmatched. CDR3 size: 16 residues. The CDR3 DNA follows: TGTGCCAGCAGCTTACCCGGGACTAGGAGATCCGGGGAGCTGTTTTTT. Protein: CASSLPGTRRSGELFF.

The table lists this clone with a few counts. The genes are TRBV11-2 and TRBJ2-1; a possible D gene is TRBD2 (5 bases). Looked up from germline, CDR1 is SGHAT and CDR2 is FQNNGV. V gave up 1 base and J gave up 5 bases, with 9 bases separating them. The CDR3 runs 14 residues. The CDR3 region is CASSLGTLNNEQFF. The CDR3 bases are TGTGCCAGCAGCTTAGGGACTCTTAACAATGAGCAGTTCTTC.

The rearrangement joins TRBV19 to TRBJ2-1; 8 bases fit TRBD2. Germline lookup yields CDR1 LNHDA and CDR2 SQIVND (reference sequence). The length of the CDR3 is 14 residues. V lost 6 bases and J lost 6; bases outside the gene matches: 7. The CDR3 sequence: CASRPSGRGNEQFF. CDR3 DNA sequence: TGTGCCAGTAGGCCAAGCGGGAGAGGCAATGAGCAGTTCTTC.

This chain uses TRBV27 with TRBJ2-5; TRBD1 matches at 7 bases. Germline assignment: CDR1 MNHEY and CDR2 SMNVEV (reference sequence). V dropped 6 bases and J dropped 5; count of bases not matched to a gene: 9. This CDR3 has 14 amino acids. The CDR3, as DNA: TGTGCCAGCAGACGGGACAGCGCGAGGGAGACCCAGTACTTC. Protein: CASRRDSARETQYF.

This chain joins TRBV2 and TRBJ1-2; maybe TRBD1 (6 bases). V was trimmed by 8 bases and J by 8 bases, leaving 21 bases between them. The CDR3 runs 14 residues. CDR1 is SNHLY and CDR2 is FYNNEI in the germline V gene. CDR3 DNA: TGTGCCAGCCGTGGAGGGGGAGCAGAATACGGCTACACCTTC. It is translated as CASRGGGAEYGYTF.